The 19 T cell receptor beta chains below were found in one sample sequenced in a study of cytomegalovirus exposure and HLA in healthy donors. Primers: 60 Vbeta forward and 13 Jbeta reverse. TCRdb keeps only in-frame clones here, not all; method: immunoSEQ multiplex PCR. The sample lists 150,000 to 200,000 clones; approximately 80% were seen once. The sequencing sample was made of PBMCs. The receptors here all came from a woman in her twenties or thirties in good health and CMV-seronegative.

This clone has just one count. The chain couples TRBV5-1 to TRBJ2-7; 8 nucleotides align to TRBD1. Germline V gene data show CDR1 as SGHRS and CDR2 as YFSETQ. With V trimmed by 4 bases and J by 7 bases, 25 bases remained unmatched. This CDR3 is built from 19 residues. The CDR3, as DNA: TGCGCCAGCAGCCCGAAAGCACTCACCGGGGACAGGCCGAAATATGAGCAGTACTTC. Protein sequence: CASSPKALTGDRPKYEQYF. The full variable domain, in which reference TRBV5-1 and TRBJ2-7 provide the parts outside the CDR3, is KAGVTQTPRYLIKTRGQQVTLSCSPISGHRSVSWYQQTPGQGLQFLFEYFSETQRNKGNFPGRFSGRQFSNSRSEMNVSTLELGDSALYLCASSPKALTGDRPKYEQYFGPGTRLTVT.

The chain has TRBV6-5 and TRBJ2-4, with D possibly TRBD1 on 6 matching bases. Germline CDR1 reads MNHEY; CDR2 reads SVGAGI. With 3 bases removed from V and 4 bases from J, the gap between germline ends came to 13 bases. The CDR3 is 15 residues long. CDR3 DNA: TGTGCCAGCAGTTATCTAGGGCAGGGGAAAAACATTCAGTACTTC. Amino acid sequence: CASSYLGQGKNIQYF.

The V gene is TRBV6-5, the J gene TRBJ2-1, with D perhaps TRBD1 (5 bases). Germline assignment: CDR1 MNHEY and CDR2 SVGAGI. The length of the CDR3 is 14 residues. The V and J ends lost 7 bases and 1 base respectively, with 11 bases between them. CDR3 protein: CASTPQESYNEQFF. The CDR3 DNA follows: TGTGCCAGCACTCCACAGGAATCCTACAATGAGCAGTTCTTC.

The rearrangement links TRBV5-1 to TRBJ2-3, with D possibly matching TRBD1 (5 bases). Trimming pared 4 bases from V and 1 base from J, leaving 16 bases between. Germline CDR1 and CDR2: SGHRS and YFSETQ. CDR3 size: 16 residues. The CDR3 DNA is TGCGCCAGCAGCGAAATAATAGGGGTGGGCACAGATACGCAGTATTTT. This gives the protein CASSEIIGVGTDTQYF.

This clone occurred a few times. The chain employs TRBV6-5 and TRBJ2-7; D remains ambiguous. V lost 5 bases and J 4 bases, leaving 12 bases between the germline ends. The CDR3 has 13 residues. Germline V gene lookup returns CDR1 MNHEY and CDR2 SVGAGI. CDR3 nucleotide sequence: TGTGCCAGCAGTCTAACCCTAGGTTACGAGCAGTACTTC. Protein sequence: CASSLTLGYEQYF.

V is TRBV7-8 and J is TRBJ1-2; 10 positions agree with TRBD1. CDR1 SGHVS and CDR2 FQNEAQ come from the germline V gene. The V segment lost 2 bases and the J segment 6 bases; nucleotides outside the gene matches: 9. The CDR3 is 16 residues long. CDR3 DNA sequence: TGTGCCAGCAGCTTAAGGACAGGGGGGGGGTTAGATGGCTACACCTTC. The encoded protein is CASSLRTGGGLDGYTF.

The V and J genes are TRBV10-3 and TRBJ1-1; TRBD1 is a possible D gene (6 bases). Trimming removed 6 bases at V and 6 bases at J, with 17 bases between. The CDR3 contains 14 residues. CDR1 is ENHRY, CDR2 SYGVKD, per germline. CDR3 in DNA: TGTGCCATCAGCAGGGGACGCCAGAGCCCTGAAGCTTTCTTT. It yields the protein CAISRGRQSPEAFF.

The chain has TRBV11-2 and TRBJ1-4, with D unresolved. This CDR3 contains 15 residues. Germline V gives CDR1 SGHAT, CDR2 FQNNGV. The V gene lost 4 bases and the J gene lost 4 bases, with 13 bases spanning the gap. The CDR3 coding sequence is TGTGCCAGCAGCTCAGGTAGCGGCGATAATGAAAAACTGTTTTTT. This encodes CASSSGSGDNEKLFF.

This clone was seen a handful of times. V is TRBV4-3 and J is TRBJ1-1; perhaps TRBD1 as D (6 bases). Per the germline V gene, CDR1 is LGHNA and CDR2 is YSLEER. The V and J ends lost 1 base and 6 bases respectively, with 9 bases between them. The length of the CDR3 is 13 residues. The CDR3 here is CASSQGGGAEAFF. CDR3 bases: TGCGCCAGCAGCCAAGGGGGGGGCGCTGAAGCTTTCTTT.

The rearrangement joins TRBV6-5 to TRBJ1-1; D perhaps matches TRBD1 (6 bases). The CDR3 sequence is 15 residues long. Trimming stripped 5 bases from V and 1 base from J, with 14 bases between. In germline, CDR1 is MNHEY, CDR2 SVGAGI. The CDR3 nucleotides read TGTGCCAGCAGTCCTTCAGGGGCCCAGAACACTGAAGCTTTCTTT. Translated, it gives CASSPSGAQNTEAFF.

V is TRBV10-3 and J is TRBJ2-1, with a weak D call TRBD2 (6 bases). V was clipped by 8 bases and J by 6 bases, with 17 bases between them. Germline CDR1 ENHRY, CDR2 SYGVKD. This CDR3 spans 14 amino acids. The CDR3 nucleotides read TGTGCCATCTCCTACCAGGCGGGATCCAATGAGCAGTTCTTC. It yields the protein CAISYQAGSNEQFF.

CDR3 bases: TGCGCCAGCAGTCGTACAGGGCTTGGAGAAAGTGAAAAACTGTTTTTT. Amino acid sequence: CASSRTGLGESEKLFF. The chain joins TRBV5-1 to TRBJ1-4; a weak D match, TRBD1 (6 bases). The V end was cut by 5 bases, the J end by 7 bases, with 21 bases between. The CDR3 length is 16 residues. CDR1 and CDR2 (germline): SGHRS, YFSETQ.

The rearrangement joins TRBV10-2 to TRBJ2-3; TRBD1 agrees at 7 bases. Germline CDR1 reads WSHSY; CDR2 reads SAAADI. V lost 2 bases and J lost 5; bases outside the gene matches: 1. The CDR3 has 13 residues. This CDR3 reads CASSERGLDTQYF. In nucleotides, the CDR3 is TGCGCCAGCAGTGAGAGGGGGCTAGATACGCAGTATTTT.

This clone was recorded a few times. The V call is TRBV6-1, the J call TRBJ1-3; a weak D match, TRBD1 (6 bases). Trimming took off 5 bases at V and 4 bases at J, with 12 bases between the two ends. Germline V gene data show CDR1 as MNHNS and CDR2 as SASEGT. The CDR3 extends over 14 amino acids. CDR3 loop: CASSLNRAGNTIYF. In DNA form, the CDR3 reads TGTGCCAGCAGTCTAAACAGGGCGGGAAACACCATATATTTT.

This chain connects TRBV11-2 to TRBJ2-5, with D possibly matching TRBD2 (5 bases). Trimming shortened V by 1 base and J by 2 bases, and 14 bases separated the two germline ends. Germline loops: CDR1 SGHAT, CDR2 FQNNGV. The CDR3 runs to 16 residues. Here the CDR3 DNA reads TGTGCCAGCAGCTTAGGGGCCAGAGCGGCGCAAGAGACCCAGTACTTC. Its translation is CASSLGARAAQETQYF. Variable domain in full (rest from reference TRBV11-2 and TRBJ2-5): EAGVAQSPRYKIIEKRQSVAFWCNPISGHATLYWYQQILGQGPKLLIQFQNNGVVDDSQLPKDRFSAERLKGVDSTLKIQPAKLEDSAVYLCASSLGARAAQETQYFGPGTRLLVL.

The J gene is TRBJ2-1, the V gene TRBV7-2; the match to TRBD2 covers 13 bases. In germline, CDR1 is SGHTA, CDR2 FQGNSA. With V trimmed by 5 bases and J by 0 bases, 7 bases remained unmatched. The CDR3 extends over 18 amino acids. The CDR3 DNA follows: TGTGCCAGCAGCAGGACTAGCGGGGGCCTCAGCTCCTACAATGAGCAGTTCTTC. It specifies CASSRTSGGLSSYNEQFF. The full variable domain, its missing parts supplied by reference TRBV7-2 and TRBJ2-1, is GAGVSQSPSNKVTEKGKDVELRCDPISGHTALYWYRQSLGQGLEFLIYFQGNSAPDKSGLPSDRFSAERTGGSVSTLTIQRTQQEDSAVYLCASSRTSGGLSSYNEQFFGPGTRLTVL.

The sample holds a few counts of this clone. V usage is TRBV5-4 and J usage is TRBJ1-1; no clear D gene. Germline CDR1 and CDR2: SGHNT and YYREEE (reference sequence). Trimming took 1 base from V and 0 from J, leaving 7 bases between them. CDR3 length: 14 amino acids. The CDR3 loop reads CASSLPGMNTEAFF. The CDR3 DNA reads TGTGCCAGCAGCTTGCCGGGGATGAACACTGAAGCTTTCTTT. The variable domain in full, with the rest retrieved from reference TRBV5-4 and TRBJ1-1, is ETGVTQSPTHLIKTRGQQVTLRCSSQSGHNTVSWYQQALGQGPQFIFQYYREEENGRGNFPPRFSGLQFPNYSSELNVNALELDDSALYLCASSLPGMNTEAFFGQGTRLTVV.

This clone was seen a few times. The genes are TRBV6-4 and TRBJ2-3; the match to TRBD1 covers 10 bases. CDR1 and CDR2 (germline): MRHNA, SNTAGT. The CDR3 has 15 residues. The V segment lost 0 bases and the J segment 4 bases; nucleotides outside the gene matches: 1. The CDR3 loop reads CASSDSTGGADTQYF. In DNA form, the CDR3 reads TGTGCCAGCAGTGACTCGACAGGGGGCGCAGATACGCAGTATTTT.

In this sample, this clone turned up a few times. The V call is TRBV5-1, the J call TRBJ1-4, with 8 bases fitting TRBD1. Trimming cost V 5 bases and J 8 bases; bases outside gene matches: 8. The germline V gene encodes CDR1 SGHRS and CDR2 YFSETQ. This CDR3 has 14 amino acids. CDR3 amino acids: CASRLLQGDEKLFF. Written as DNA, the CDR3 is TGCGCCAGCAGACTATTACAGGGGGACGAAAAACTGTTTTTT.